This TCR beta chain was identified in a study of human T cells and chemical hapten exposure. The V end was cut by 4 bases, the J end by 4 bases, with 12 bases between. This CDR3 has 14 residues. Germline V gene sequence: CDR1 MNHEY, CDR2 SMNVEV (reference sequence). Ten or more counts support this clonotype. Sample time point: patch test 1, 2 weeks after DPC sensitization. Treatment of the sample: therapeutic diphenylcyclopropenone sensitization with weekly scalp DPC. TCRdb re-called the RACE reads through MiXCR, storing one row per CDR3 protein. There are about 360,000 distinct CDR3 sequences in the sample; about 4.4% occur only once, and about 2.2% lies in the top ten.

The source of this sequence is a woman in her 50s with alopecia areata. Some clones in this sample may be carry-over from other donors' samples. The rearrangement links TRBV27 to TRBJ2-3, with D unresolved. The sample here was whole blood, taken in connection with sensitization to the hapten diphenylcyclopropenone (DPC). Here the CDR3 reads CASSYLGGADTQYF. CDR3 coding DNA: TGTGCCAGCAGTTATCTCGGCGGAGCAGATACGCAGTATTTT.